Listed here is a single TCR beta chain. Its antigen is unknown. The method was immunoSEQ multiplex PCR; TCRdb's version includes in-frame clones alone and lacks a portion of them. The sample lists 150,000 to 200,000 clones, approximately 93% occurring once. The CDR3 spans 13 residues. Per germline, CDR1 SEHNR and CDR2 FQNEAQ (reference sequence). Trimming removed 8 bases from V and 2 bases from J, with 13 bases in between. This sample was included in a study of T cell responses to AZD1222 COVID-19 vaccine. Study results and caveats: The peak T cell response came first, and repertoires were sampled only after it.

The specimen comprised peripheral blood, sampled on day 0 of AZD1222 vaccination. The TCR comes from an adult in good health. This chain uses TRBV7-9 with TRBJ2-7; a weak D match, TRBD1 (6 bases). CDR3 in DNA: TGTGCCAGCGGATTCAGGGGAACCTACGAGCAGTACTTC. Translation: CASGFRGTYEQYF.